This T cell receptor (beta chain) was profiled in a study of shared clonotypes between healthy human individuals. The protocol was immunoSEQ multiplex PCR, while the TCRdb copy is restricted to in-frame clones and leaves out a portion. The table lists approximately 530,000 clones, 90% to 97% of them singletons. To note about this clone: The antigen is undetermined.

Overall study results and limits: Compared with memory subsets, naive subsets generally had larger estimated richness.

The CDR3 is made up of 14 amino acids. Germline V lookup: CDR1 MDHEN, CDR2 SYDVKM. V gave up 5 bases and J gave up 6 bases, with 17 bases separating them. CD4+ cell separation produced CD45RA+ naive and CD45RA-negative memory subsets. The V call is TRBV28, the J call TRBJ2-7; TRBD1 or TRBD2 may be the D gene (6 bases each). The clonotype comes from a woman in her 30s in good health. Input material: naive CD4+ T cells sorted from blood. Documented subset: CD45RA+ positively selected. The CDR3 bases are TGTGCCAGCAGTCCGTGGCAGGGGAGGTTCGAGCAGTACTTC. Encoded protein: CASSPWQGRFEQYF.